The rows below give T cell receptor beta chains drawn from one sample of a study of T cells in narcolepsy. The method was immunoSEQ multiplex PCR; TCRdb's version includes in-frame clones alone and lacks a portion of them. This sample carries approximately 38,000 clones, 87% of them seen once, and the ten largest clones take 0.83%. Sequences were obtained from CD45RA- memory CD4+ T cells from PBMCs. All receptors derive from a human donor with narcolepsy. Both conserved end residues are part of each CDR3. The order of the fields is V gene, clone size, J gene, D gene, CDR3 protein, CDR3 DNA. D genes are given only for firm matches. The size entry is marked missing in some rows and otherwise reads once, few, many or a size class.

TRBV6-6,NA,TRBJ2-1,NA,CASSYDLNNEQFF,TGTGCCAGCAGTTACGACCTTAACAATGAGCAGTTCTTC
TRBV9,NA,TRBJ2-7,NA,CASSVGVAAYEQYF,TGTGCCAGCAGCGTAGGGGTAGCGGCCTACGAGCAGTACTTC
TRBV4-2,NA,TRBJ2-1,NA,CASSQDSEQFF,TGTGCCAGCAGCCAAGACAGTGAGCAGTTCTTC
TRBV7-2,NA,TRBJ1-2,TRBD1,CASSLAGDRSGYTF,TGTGCCAGCAGCTTAGCGGGGGACAGATCGGGCTACACCTTC
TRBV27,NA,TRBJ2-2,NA,CASSLKGGGELFF,TGTGCCAGCAGTTTAAAGGGCGGCGGGGAGCTGTTTTTT
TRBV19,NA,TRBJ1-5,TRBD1,CASIPGDRGFNQPQHF,TGTGCCAGTATCCCGGGAGACAGGGGCTTCAATCAGCCCCAGCATTTT
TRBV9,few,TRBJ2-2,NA,CASSSYSGLTGELFF,TGTGCCAGCAGCTCTTATAGCGGACTCACCGGGGAGCTGTTTTTT
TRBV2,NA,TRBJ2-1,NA,CASGTHNEQFF,TGTGCCAGCGGGACTCACAATGAGCAGTTCTTC
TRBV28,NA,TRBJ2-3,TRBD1,CASSFSGQLTDTQYF,TGTGCCAGCAGTTTCTCGGGACAGCTCACAGATACGCAGTATTTT
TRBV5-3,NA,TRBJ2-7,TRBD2,CARSWTSGRGKPHEQYF,TGTGCCAGAAGCTGGACTAGCGGGAGGGGGAAGCCCCACGAGCAGTACTTC
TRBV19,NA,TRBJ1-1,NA,CASSTSMKTEAFF,TGTGCCAGTAGCACATCTATGAAGACTGAAGCTTTCTTT
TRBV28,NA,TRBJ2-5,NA,CASSLGGWGGHRETQYF,TGTGCCAGCAGTTTAGGAGGTTGGGGGGGCCATCGGGAGACCCAGTACTTC
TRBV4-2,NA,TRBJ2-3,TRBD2,CASSRTSGGEDTQYF,TGTGCCAGCAGCCGAACTAGCGGGGGGGAAGATACGCAGTATTTT
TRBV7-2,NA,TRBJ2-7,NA,CASSANRGSYEQYF,TGTGCCAGCAGCGCTAATAGGGGTTCCTACGAGCAGTACTTC
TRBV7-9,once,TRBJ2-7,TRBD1,CASSFPGQVVDEQYF,TGTGCCAGCAGCTTCCCCGGACAGGTCGTCGACGAGCAGTACTTC
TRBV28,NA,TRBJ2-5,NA,CASSSVSGGPYF,TGTGCCAGCAGTTCGGTATCGGGGGGCCCGTACTTC
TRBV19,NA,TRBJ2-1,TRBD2,CASSKGLGTSASGEQFF,TGTGCCAGTAGTAAGGGCCTCGGGACTAGTGCTAGTGGTGAGCAGTTCTTC
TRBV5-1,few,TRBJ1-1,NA,CASSLGEKRTEAFF,TGCGCCAGCAGCTTGGGGGAGAAACGCACTGAAGCTTTCTTT
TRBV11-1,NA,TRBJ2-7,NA,CASSLPLLLSYEQYF,TGTGCCAGCAGCTTACCCCTATTGCTTTCCTACGAGCAGTACTTC
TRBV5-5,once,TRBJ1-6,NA,CASSTGRYNSPLHF,TGTGCCAGCAGCACCGGACGTTATAATTCACCCCTCCACTTT
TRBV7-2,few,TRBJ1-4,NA,CASSLARAMGEKLFF,TGTGCCAGCAGCTTAGCGCGGGCAATGGGTGAAAAACTGTTTTTT
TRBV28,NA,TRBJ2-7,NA,CASRTGTRSSYEQYF,TGTGCCAGCAGGACCGGGACGAGGAGCTCCTACGAGCAGTACTTC
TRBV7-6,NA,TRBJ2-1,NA,CASSLVRGVDYNEQFF,TGTGCCAGCAGCTTAGTTCGCGGGGTGGACTACAATGAGCAGTTCTTC
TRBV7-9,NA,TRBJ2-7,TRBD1,CASSRQGGYEQYF,TGTGCCAGCAGCCGACAGGGCGGCTACGAGCAGTACTTC
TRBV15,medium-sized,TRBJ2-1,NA,CATSSRQFYNEQFF,TGTGCCACCAGCAGTAGACAGTTTTACAATGAGCAGTTCTTC
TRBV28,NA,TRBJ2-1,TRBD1,CATHSKGGQGYNEQFF,TGTGCCACCCACTCGAAAGGGGGACAGGGGTACAATGAGCAGTTCTTC
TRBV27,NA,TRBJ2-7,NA,CASSFQRDKGEQYF,TGTGCCAGCAGTTTTCAGCGGGACAAAGGCGAGCAGTACTTC
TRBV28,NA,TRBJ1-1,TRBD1,CASRRTGEITEAFF,TGTGCCAGCAGGCGGACAGGGGAAATCACTGAAGCTTTCTTT
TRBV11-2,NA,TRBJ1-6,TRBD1,CASSLVATGRSPLHF,TGTGCCAGCAGCTTAGTTGCGACAGGGCGTTCACCCCTCCACTTT
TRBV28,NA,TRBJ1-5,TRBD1,CASSSTGVRNQPQHF,TGTGCCAGCAGTTCAACAGGGGTTCGGAATCAGCCCCAGCATTTT
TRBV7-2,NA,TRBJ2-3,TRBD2,CASSLVSASGGAKDTQYF,TGTGCCAGCAGCTTAGTTTCGGCTAGCGGGGGGGCTAAAGATACGCAGTATTTT
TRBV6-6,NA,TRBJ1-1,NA,CASLVRANTEAFF,TGTGCCAGTCTGGTGCGGGCGAACACTGAAGCTTTCTTT
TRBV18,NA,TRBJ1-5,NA,CASSPTTRVGQPQHF,TGTGCCAGCTCACCTACTACAAGGGTGGGTCAGCCCCAGCATTTT
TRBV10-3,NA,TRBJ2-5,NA,CAISGSTETQYF,TGTGCCATCAGTGGCAGTACGGAGACCCAGTACTTC
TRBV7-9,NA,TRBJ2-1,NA,CASSLAASYNEQFF,TGTGCCAGCAGCTTAGCGGCTTCCTACAATGAGCAGTTCTTC
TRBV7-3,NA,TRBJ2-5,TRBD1,CASSLLGTGETQYF,TGTGCCAGCAGCTTATTGGGGACAGGGGAGACCCAGTACTTC
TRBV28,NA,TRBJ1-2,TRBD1,CASSFPPRNRGNYGYTF,TGTGCCAGCAGTTTTCCCCCCAGAAACAGGGGGAACTATGGCTACACCTTC
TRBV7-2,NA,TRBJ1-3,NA,CASSLIRVSGNTIYF,TGTGCCAGCAGCCTGATCAGGGTCTCTGGAAACACCATATATTTT
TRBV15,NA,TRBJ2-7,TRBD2,CATSRERGGRAYEQYF,TGTGCCACCAGCAGAGAGCGTGGGGGGAGGGCCTACGAGCAGTACTTC
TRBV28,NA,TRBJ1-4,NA,CASSLYGGTNEKLFF,TGTGCCAGCAGTTTATACGGGGGAACTAATGAAAAACTGTTTTTT
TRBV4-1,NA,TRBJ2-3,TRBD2,CASSPPGRVGHTQYF,TGCGCCAGCAGCCCTCCCGGGAGGGTAGGGCATACGCAGTATTTT
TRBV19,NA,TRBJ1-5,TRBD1,CASSVTGDRRQPQHF,TGTGCCAGTAGCGTGACAGGGGATCGGAGACAGCCCCAGCATTTT
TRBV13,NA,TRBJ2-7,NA,CASSLGQGIDEQYF,TGTGCCAGCAGCTTAGGACAGGGAATAGACGAGCAGTACTTC
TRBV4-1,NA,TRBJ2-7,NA,CASSQESFAGPYSYEQYF,TGCGCCAGCAGCCAGGAATCCTTTGCGGGACCTTACTCCTACGAGCAGTACTTC
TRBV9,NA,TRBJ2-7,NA,CASSVGWGISYEQYF,TGTGCCAGCAGCGTAGGCTGGGGGATTTCCTACGAGCAGTACTTC
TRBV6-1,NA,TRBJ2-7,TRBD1,CASSAPGTEYYEQYF,TGTGCCAGCAGTGCCCCCGGGACAGAATATTACGAGCAGTACTTC